The entry below describes one TCR beta chain. This specimen belongs to a study of blood T cell repertoires in COVID-19. The CDR3 runs to 14 residues. Germline-derived CDR1 and CDR2 are SGHTA and FQGNSA. The ends lost 5 bases at V and 7 bases at J; junction bases unmatched: 4. TCRdb's copy holds only in-frame clones and misses some; the assay was immunoSEQ multiplex PCR. This sample has some 220,000 clones, with under 90% found just once. Input material: peripheral blood. The chain carries TRBV7-2 and TRBJ1-4; 10 bases line up with TRBD1. The sequence came from a woman aged 55-69 years who had recovered from COVID-19. The CDR3 sequence is CASSGGQGVEKLFF. DNA of the CDR3: TGTGCCAGCAGCGGAGGACAGGGGGTTGAAAAACTGTTTTTT.